The 19 T cell receptor beta chains reported below all come from one sample, sequenced in a study of blood T cell repertoires in COVID-19 (dated by TCRdb to 2018 to 2020). Library construction relied on the immunoSEQ multiplex PCR assay. Imported from immuneACCESS, the table was reduced by TCRdb to in-frame sequences with V and J called. These copies leave out some clones; in studies compared against another copy, an unresolved V gene accounts for under half, and the cause of the remainder is not known. Present in this sample are approximately 260,000 clones, around 90% of which were seen just once. Of the sample, 3% to 4% falls within the top ten clones. Specimen: peripheral blood. The receptor set was obtained from a middle-aged woman with acute or convalescent COVID-19.

This rearrangement joins TRBV6-5 to TRBJ2-1, with a weak D call TRBD1 (5 bases). CDR3 size: 16 residues. V dropped 0 bases and J dropped 0 bases, with 9 bases sitting between them. Germline V gives CDR1 MNHEY, CDR2 SVGAGI. For the CDR3, the DNA is TGTGCCAGCAGTTACTCCCACAGGAGCTCCTACAATGAGCAGTTCTTC. The encoded protein is CASSYSHRSSYNEQFF.

V is TRBV11-1 and J is TRBJ1-1; weak D call: TRBD1 (6 bases). Trimming cost V 7 bases and J 1 base, with 16 bases left between them. The CDR3 is 15 residues long. Germline V CDR1 and CDR2: SGHAT, FQDESV (reference sequence). CDR3: CASTMGGARNTEAFF. The CDR3 bases are TGTGCCAGCACTATGGGGGGGGCGCGGAACACTGAAGCTTTCTTT.

The chain links TRBV7-9 to TRBJ1-2; TRBD1 matches 10 bases. The J segment lost 6 bases and the V segment lost 5 bases, leaving 9 bases of the junction unmatched. Germline CDR1 reads SEHNR; CDR2 reads FQNEAQ (reference sequence). The CDR3 runs to 15 residues. The CDR3 is CASSPEDRGDNGYTF. In DNA form, the CDR3 reads TGTGCCAGCAGCCCGGAGGACAGGGGGGATAATGGCTACACCTTC.

This sequence joins TRBV27 and TRBJ2-1; 9 bases align to TRBD1. The CDR3 spans 20 residues. With V trimmed by 8 bases and J by 4 bases, 24 bases remained unmatched. Germline CDR1 is MNHEY and CDR2 is SMNVEV (reference sequence). This CDR3 reads CASLRFWDRESGGVYNEQFF. In nucleotides, the CDR3 is TGTGCCAGCCTGCGGTTTTGGGACAGGGAGTCCGGTGGGGTTTACAATGAGCAGTTCTTC.

The chain uses TRBV24-1 and TRBJ2-5; D is possibly TRBD1 (5 bases). Germline V gene lookup returns CDR1 KGHDR and CDR2 SFDVKD. V lost 6 bases, J lost 0 bases, and 13 bases lay in between. The CDR3 has 15 amino acids. The CDR3 bases are TGTGCCACCAGTCCCACGCAGGGCAACCAAGAGACCCAGTACTTC. This encodes CATSPTQGNQETQYF.

The chain links TRBV30 to TRBJ1-6, with D perhaps TRBD1 (6 bases). CDR1 is GTSNPN, CDR2 SVGIG, per germline (reference sequence). The CDR3 is 13 amino acids. V gave up 8 bases and J gave up 3 bases, with 11 bases separating them. The CDR3 loop is CAQETGYNSPLHF. The CDR3 nucleotides are TGTGCCCAAGAGACAGGCTATAATTCACCCCTCCACTTT.

The chain links TRBV3-1 (or the pseudogene TRBV3-2) to TRBJ2-7, with 7 bases aligning to TRBD2. Trimming at V came to 2 bases and at J to 0 bases, leaving 1 base not matched to a gene. CDR1 and CDR2 from the germline V gene are LGHDT and YNNKEL (reference sequence). The CDR3 sequence is 14 residues long. CDR3: CASSQSGDSYEQYV. CDR3 nucleotides: TGTGCCAGCAGCCAAAGCGGGGACTCCTACGAGCAGTACGTC.

V and J are TRBV5-4 and TRBJ2-7; TRBD2 agrees at 13 bases. Germline CDR1 SGHNT, CDR2 YYREEE (reference sequence). V was pared by 3 bases and J by 6 bases, with 3 bases of the junction left unmatched. This CDR3 is 14 amino acids long. The CDR3 DNA reads as TGTGCCAGCAGCTCGGGACTAGCGGGGCTCGAGCAGTACGTC. This gives the protein CASSSGLAGLEQYV.

As regards this clone: Distinct nucleotide sequences in the sample also encode this CDR3. The chain links TRBV27 to TRBJ1-2; TRBD1 aligns across 9 bases. Unmatched junction bases numbered 1, after V lost 3 bases and J lost 5 bases. The CDR3 runs to 13 residues. Germline lookup yields CDR1 MNHEY and CDR2 SMNVEV (reference sequence). DNA of the CDR3: TGTGCCAGCAGTTTGGGGACAGGGTATGGCTACACCTTC. Its translation is CASSLGTGYGYTF.

The genes are TRBV10-3 and TRBJ1-6, with D uncertain. The CDR3 sequence is 12 residues long. The ends were cut back, 7 bases at V and 5 bases at J, with 6 bases in the middle. In germline, CDR1 is ENHRY, CDR2 SYGVKD. CDR3 nucleotide sequence: TGTGCCATCAACGGGGATAATTCACCCCTCCACTTT. Residues: CAINGDNSPLHF.

V and J are TRBV5-1 and TRBJ2-5, with 9 positions matching TRBD2. The CDR3 loop spans 16 amino acids. Germline CDR1 reads SGHRS; CDR2 reads YFSETQ. V dropped 1 base and J dropped 2; count of bases not matched to a gene: 6. CDR3 amino acids: CASSLRLAGPQETQYF. CDR3 bases: TGCGCCAGCAGCTTGAGGCTAGCGGGGCCACAAGAGACCCAGTACTTC.

This clone was recorded only once. V is TRBV27 and J is TRBJ1-2; TRBD1 matches 9 bases. The V gene's germline CDR1 is MNHEY and CDR2 SMNVEV (reference sequence). V lost 6 bases to trimming and J lost 2 bases; unmatched junction nucleotides: 16. The CDR3 has 18 residues. In DNA form, the CDR3 reads TGTGCCAGCAGGGGGACAGGGAAAGGTTTATCATTCAACTATGGCTACACCTTC. Its translation: CASRGTGKGLSFNYGYTF.

CDR3 region: CASSISGRTDTQYF. The CDR3, as DNA: TGTGCCAGTAGTATCTCAGGGAGGACAGATACGCAGTATTTT. The V and J genes are TRBV19 and TRBJ2-3, with D perhaps TRBD2 (6 bases). The V gene lost 3 bases and the J gene lost 3 bases, with 10 bases spanning the gap. Germline values: CDR1 LNHDA, CDR2 SQIVND (reference sequence). The CDR3 is 14 residues long.

The chain links TRBV5-1 to TRBJ2-6; 9 bases are shared with TRBD1. V dropped 0 bases and J dropped 2; count of bases not matched to a gene: 12. The CDR3 extends over 20 amino acids. Germline lookup yields CDR1 SGHRS and CDR2 YFSETQ. The CDR3 coding sequence is TGCGCCAGCAGCTTGGTTGGAGGGACAGGGAGAAGGGCTGGGGCCAACGTCCTGACTTTC. Its protein product is CASSLVGGTGRRAGANVLTF.

A remark on this clone: Other nucleotide sequences from this sample produce the same CDR3. This chain connects TRBV24-1 to TRBJ2-2; 7 nucleotides match TRBD1. Germline CDR1 and CDR2: KGHDR and SFDVKD. This CDR3 region has 16 residues. With V trimmed by 5 bases and J by 1 base, 6 bases remained unmatched. The CDR3 nucleotides read TGTGCCACCAGTGGCCCCAGGGGGTTGAACACCGGGGAGCTGTTTTTT. It encodes CATSGPRGLNTGELFF.

CDR3 sequence (DNA): TGCGCCAGCAGGAGCGGGGGTGACGGGGAGACCCAGTACTTC. Translated: CASRSGGDGETQYF. The rearrangement uses TRBV5-1 and TRBJ2-5, with 8 bases that match TRBD2. V dropped 5 bases and J dropped 5; count of bases not matched to a gene: 8. In germline, CDR1 is SGHRS, CDR2 YFSETQ. CDR3 size: 14 residues.

V and J are TRBV5-1 and TRBJ2-1, with TRBD2 identical over 12 bases. CDR1 is SGHRS and CDR2 is YFSETQ in the germline V gene. V dropped 4 bases and J dropped 6; count of bases not matched to a gene: 8. The CDR3 has 16 amino acids. The CDR3 is CASSAYTSGGINEQFF. CDR3 nucleotides: TGCGCCAGCAGCGCCTATACTAGCGGGGGGATCAATGAGCAGTTCTTC.

V is TRBV24-1 and J is TRBJ1-6; D not certain. Germline-derived CDR1 and CDR2 are KGHDR and SFDVKD. With 2 bases removed from V and 16 bases from J, the gap between germline ends came to 14 bases. This CDR3 is built from 13 residues. The CDR3: CATSDSIMVVLHF. The CDR3 DNA reads as TGTGCCACCAGTGATTCGATTATGGTAGTTCTCCACTTT.

This sequence joins TRBV5-5 and TRBJ1-1; 9 bases are a match to TRBD1. CDR3 length: 13 amino acids. Trimming removed 0 bases from V and 11 bases from J; junction bases left unmatched: 5. Germline loops: CDR1 SGHKS, CDR2 YYEKEE (reference sequence). CDR3 DNA sequence: TGTGCCAGCAGCTTGGCGGACAGGGGAGAGGCTTTCTTT. Protein product: CASSLADRGEAFF.